This entry features one T cell receptor beta chain sequence. The V and J ends lost 1 base and 6 bases, in that order; junction bases with no gene match: 6. The CDR3 is made up of 16 amino acids. Germline V gene lookup returns CDR1 SGHTA and CDR2 FQGNSA. The data were taken from a study of blood T cell repertoires in COVID-19. Authors' analysis steps: Reference gene primers were amplified, and this amplification served to estimate nucleated cell counts. Libraries were prepared by immunoSEQ multiplex PCR; TCRdb keeps only in-frame clonotypes and omits some of them. Clonal size and the V and J genes are those of that table, whereas D and trimming came from the DNA. Here the sample spans about 150,000 clones, 80% to 90% being singletons.

This chain joins TRBV7-2 and TRBJ2-1; 10 nucleotides line up with TRBD2. Input material: peripheral blood. The TCR comes from a woman in her forties or fifties in a cohort sampled during active or convalescent COVID-19. In DNA form, the CDR3 reads TGTGCCAGCAGCTTAGGGTCCAGCGGGGGGGCCAATGAGCAGTTCTTC. Protein: CASSLGSSGGANEQFF.